This T cell receptor (beta chain) was retrieved from a study of identical twins. The germline V and J ends were trimmed by 4 bases and 5 bases, with 3 bases remaining between them. Germline values: CDR1 DFQATT, CDR2 SNEGSKA (reference sequence). This CDR3 is built from 10 residues. TCRdb ran MiXCR on the 5' RACE reads and lists one entry per CDR3 protein. The table lists hundreds of thousands of distinct CDR3 sequences, about 7.3% of them singletons. This clonotype showed up just a few times. These data also formed part of another study, on yellow fever vaccine responses in identical twins.

The receptor's source is a woman aged 18-29 years in good health. The V gene is TRBV20-1, the J gene TRBJ2-1; D unresolved. The sequencing input was memory (CD45RO+) T cells sorted from blood. The CDR3 bases are TGCAGTGCTAAACACAATGAGCAGTTCTTC. As protein: CSAKHNEQFF.